This T cell receptor beta chain was documented in a study of shared clonotypes between healthy human individuals (dated by TCRdb to 2018 to 2021). With respect to the entire study: A few men and two women, aged 18 to 49 years, made up the cohort. Different laboratories and diverse techniques were used to prepare libraries and sequence TCR repertoires, to increase sequencing depth and limit assay-specific biases. To estimate repertoire size and how much clonotypes are shared between individuals, the study performed deep sequencing of blood TCR repertoires from roughly five healthy adults. Each donor's leukapheresis produced roughly between roughly 0.85 and 10 billion PBMCs. Broader findings and caveats from the paper: Because the study included a small number of donors, the genetic and exposure-history diversity represented was limited. Sampling was limited to blood, and TCR repertoires in tissue likely differ from TCR repertoires in blood. Based on pairwise subsampling, the degree of clonotype sharing among donors was expected to be affected by sequencing depth.

The donors were healthy, HIV-negative adults with no recently reported acute infections or vaccinations. All donors were Caucasian adults living in Nashville, Tennessee, USA. For unsorted samples, 80 million to 100 million PBMCs were counted, and genomic DNA was extracted using the QIAamp DNA Blood Mini kit. Blood was collected by leukapheresis, and PBMCs were isolated by Ficoll-Histopaque density gradient centrifugation and then cryopreserved in liquid nitrogen vapor phase. TCR CDR3 regions were amplified from genomic DNA by multiplex PCR using the deep immunoSEQ assay. For each cell subset, the extracted genomic DNA was distributed evenly across all wells of several immunoSEQ 96-well plates, and each plate served as one replicate. Each replicate PCR for unsorted PBMC received roughly 0.3 ug genomic DNA, equal to about 30,000 T cell genomes. Genomic DNA from unsorted PBMC was sequenced over ten immunoSEQ deep assay plates. The purified libraries were quantified using a Qubit 3.0 fluorometer, sized with a Bioanalyzer 2100, and then quantified again using the KAPA Library Quantification kit. Every immunoSEQ 96-well plate was sequenced on a dedicated single-read 150-cycle Illumina NextSeq 550 flow cell. The paper's processing steps were these. Because the immunoSEQ output included only junctional sequences and no quality scores, the filtering could not be the same as the filtering used for full-length reads. To assign V/J genes and CDR3, sequences were annotated using PyIR, a Python wrapper for IgBLAST v1.9, with IMGT germline references. Reads with weak V/J assignments (E-value above 1e-6), missing CDR3, stop codons, out-of-frame junctions, or ambiguous translated residues were removed. V3J clonotypes were defined as sequences sharing an identical inferred V gene, J gene, and CDR3 amino acid sequence. Percentage overlap between repertoires was computed as shared unique clonotypes divided by the size of the smaller repertoire. Repertoire richness was assessed with RTK rarefaction, the Chao1 estimator, and Recon v2.1 estimates of unobserved clonotypes. TCRdb limited this immuneACCESS table to in-frame rearrangements with V and J called. A share of clones is missing; checked studies link under half to unresolved V genes, and the rest is unexplained. V, J and clone size derive from that table, while D and trimming were established from the DNA sequence. The sample table lists roughly 500,000 clones, 70% to 80% of them with a count of one. The ten top clones hold roughly 13% of the sample.

Looking up the germline V gene yields CDR1 SGDLS and CDR2 YYNGEE. V is pared back by 2 bases and J by 6 bases, with 11 bases lying between the germline termini. The CDR3 runs 13 amino acids, cysteine and phenylalanine included. CDR3 DNA only is kept here, 39 bases in frame from base 1. On this clone itself: Its antigen remains undetermined. Within one base of it there is no much larger clone, and no base qualities were kept.

This sequence was found in a woman in her thirties or forties in good health. Some clones in this sample may be carry-over from other donors' samples. The receptor chain draws on TRBV9 and TRBJ1-1; no D segment can be confidently identified. What was sequenced was PBMCs. The CDR3 protein: CASSVQVGAEAFF. The sequenced DNA is TGTGCCAGCAGCGTCCAGGTTGGGGCTGAAGCTTTCTTT.